The subject of this entry is one T cell receptor (beta chain). What it binds is unknown. Germline V lookup: CDR1 SNHLY, CDR2 FYNNEI. The CDR3 contains 17 residues. V lost 7 bases to trimming and J lost 4 bases, with 23 bases between them. The method was immunoSEQ multiplex PCR; TCRdb's version includes in-frame clones alone and lacks a portion of them. The sample lists around 160,000 clones; 90% to 95% were seen once. This specimen belongs to a study of T cell responses to AZD1222 COVID-19 vaccine. The study, taken as a whole, reports: Only five or six people who got AZD1222 tested seropositive at baseline. In all cases, repertoires were sampled only after the peak T cell response. Spike-specific TCR breadth and depth were elevated following two AZD1222 doses. The donors showed a predominance of white British ancestry and of females, with possible underestimation of clonal diversity.

The sample here was peripheral blood, taken on day 0 of AZD1222 vaccination. J is TRBJ2-1 and V is TRBV2; D unclear. This TCR was recovered from an adult in good health. This chain's CDR3 is CASIRWRTSTFYNEQFF. CDR3 DNA: TGTGCCAGCATCCGGTGGAGAACATCAACGTTTTACAATGAGCAGTTCTTC.